The 16 T cell receptor beta chains below all came from one sample that was sequenced in a study of regulatory T cells in long-lasting Graves disease. The authors built TCR beta libraries using iRepertoire HTBI primers and Arm-PCR of CDR3 regions. TCRdb called the multiplex PCR reads again in MiXCR, with one record for every CDR3 protein. The table includes 580,000 or so distinct CDR3 sequences, roughly 15% detected once. Time point reported: newly diagnosed GD, antithyroid drugs for less than 3 months. The TCR library was made from RNA that had been extracted from PBMCs in TRIzol. Separately, the same data were catalogued under a study of T cells in Graves' hyperthyroidism and ophthalmopathy.

Material: peripheral blood mononuclear cells (PBMCs), obtained at new diagnosis, from a patient treated with antithyroid drugs. These receptor sequences come from a man aged 18 to 29 with Graves disease.

This clonotype was recorded many times. The rearrangement joins TRBV30 to TRBJ2-1; 8 bases match TRBD1. This CDR3 spans 16 amino acids. V dropped 3 bases and J dropped 3; count of bases not matched to a gene: 10. The germline CDR1 and CDR2 sequences are GTSNPN and SVGIG (reference sequence). CDR3 coding DNA: TGTGCCTGGAGCGGTATAGGGGACAGGAACTACAATGAGCAGTTCTTC. Translation gives CAWSGIGDRNYNEQFF.

Many counts were recorded for this clonotype. The chain recombines TRBV12-3 or TRBV12-4 with TRBJ2-7; possible D gene TRBD1, 6 bases. The CDR3 is 14 amino acids. V was shortened by 6 bases and J by 2 bases, with 14 bases between the two germline ends. In DNA, the CDR3 is TGTGCCAGCAGCTCGCAGGGGTTAGCCTACGAGCAGTACTTC. It yields the protein CASSSQGLAYEQYF.

This clonotype was seen many times. This rearrangement joins TRBV18 to TRBJ2-5, with 9 bases that match TRBD1. With V trimmed by 5 bases and J by 4 bases, 5 bases remained unmatched. CDR3 length equals 14 residues. Germline CDR1 KGHSH, CDR2 LQKENI. The CDR3 DNA follows: TGTGCCAGCTCAATTGGACAGGGGAGAGAGACCCAGTACTTC. It yields the protein CASSIGQGRETQYF.

This clonotype was counted many times. The chain links TRBV7-3 to TRBJ1-1; D uncertain. The CDR3 is made up of 13 amino acids. Germline CDR1 SGHTA, CDR2 FQGTGA. V lost 8 bases and J 5 bases, leaving 15 bases between the germline ends. This CDR3 is CASLSSGGTEAFF. Written as DNA, the CDR3 is TGTGCCAGCTTGTCGTCCGGTGGAACTGAAGCTTTCTTT. Full variable domain (outside the CDR3, taken from reference TRBV7-3 and TRBJ1-1): GAGVSQTPSNKVTEKGKYVELRCDPISGHTALYWYRQSLGQGPEFLIYFQGTGAADDSGLPNDRFFAVRPEGSVSTLKIQRTERGDSAVYLCASLSSGGTEAFFGQGTRLTVV.

For this clonotype: A read error is possible here, since a much larger clone lies one base away. This chain uses TRBV5-4 with TRBJ1-1; maybe TRBD1 (5 bases). V gave up 7 bases and J gave up 2 bases, with 15 bases separating them. Germline lookup yields CDR1 SGHNT and CDR2 YYREEE (reference sequence). The CDR3 consists of 14 residues. In DNA form, the CDR3 reads TGTGCCAGCGGTCGGTGGGGGGGAAACACTGAAGCTTTCTTT. Residues: CASGRWGGNTEAFF.

This clonotype has ten or more counts. V gene TRBV20-1 combines with J gene TRBJ2-7; 10 nucleotides agree with TRBD1. Germline CDR1 is DFQATT and CDR2 is SNEGSKA (reference sequence). Trimming removed 3 bases from V and 1 base from J; junction bases left unmatched: 6. This CDR3 spans 15 amino acids. CDR3 region: CSARGQGSSSYEQYF. CDR3 nucleotide sequence: TGCAGTGCTAGGGGACAGGGGTCCTCTTCCTACGAGCAGTACTTC.

Comments on this clonotype: Given the absence of the conserved phenylalanine or tryptophan at the CDR3 end, a read error is likely. This sequence joins TRBV7-9 and TRBJ1-4, with unresolved D. Germline CDR1 and CDR2: SEHNR and FQNEAQ (reference sequence). The CDR3 loop spans 13 amino acids. The V end lost 8 bases, the J end lost 3 bases, and 10 bases lay between the germline ends. Here the CDR3 DNA reads TGTGCCAGCTCACCTTCGTCTAATGAAAAACTGTTTCTT. This encodes CASSPSSNEKLFL.

The chain recombines TRBV6-2 or TRBV6-3 with TRBJ2-1, with 7 bases identical to TRBD1. J lost 4 bases, V lost 2 bases, and 8 bases had no gene match. Germline CDR1 MNHEY, CDR2 SVGEGT. The length of the CDR3 is 16 residues. CDR3 DNA: TGTGCCAGCAGTTACACCACCCGGGACAGATACAATGAGCAGTTCTTC. It is translated as CASSYTTRDRYNEQFF.

This clonotype was observed many times. The gene calls are TRBV7-9 and TRBJ1-1; D might be TRBD1 (6 bases). Germline CDR1 and CDR2: SEHNR and FQNEAQ (reference sequence). The CDR3 totals 14 residues. Trimming removed 8 bases at V and 5 bases at J, with 18 bases between. The CDR3 protein is CASDILQGRTEAFF. CDR3 DNA sequence: TGTGCCAGCGACATATTACAGGGCCGTACTGAAGCTTTCTTT.

This clonotype appeared a few times. This rearrangement joins TRBV4-1 to TRBJ2-3; tentatively, D is TRBD2 (7 bases). The assigned J gene may be wrong: the sequence end matches TRBJ2-7 better. The CDR3 consists of 16 residues. CDR1 is MGHRA, CDR2 YSYEKL, per germline. The CDR3 loop reads CASSQARGGAFHVQYF. The CDR3 bases are TGCGCCAGCAGCCAAGCTAGGGGGGGCGCTTTCCACGTGCAGTACTTC.

This clonotype was recorded at least ten times. The chain joins TRBV11-2 to TRBJ2-7; D perhaps matches TRBD1 (5 bases). The CDR3 covers 15 residues. Germline CDR1 is SGHAT and CDR2 is FQNNGV. Between the trimmed V and J ends, which lost 5 bases and 3 bases, there was a span of 17 bases. The CDR3 spells CASSQGSRVDYEQYF. The CDR3 DNA is TGTGCCAGCAGCCAAGGGTCCAGGGTCGACTACGAGCAGTACTTC.

The table lists this clonotype with many counts. The V and J genes are TRBV20-1 and TRBJ2-7; 11 bases agree with TRBD1. V shed 8 bases and J 5 bases; nucleotides not matched to a gene: 11. CDR3 length equals 14 residues. Germline V lookup: CDR1 DFQATT, CDR2 SNEGSKA (reference sequence). CDR3 coding DNA: TGCAGTCCGACGTCCGGACAGGGGGCTGACGAGCAGTACTTC. Its protein is CSPTSGQGADEQYF.

The chain employs TRBV9 and TRBJ1-4; TRBD1 matches 9 bases. The CDR3 runs 15 residues. After removal of 3 bases from V and 8 bases from J, the junction contained 8 bases not matched to a gene. Per germline, CDR1 SGDLS and CDR2 YYNGEE. The CDR3 reads CASSDGQGLGEKLFF. The CDR3 bases are TGTGCCAGCAGCGACGGACAGGGGCTCGGGGAAAAACTGTTTTTT.

This clonotype was counted at least ten times. The genes are TRBV18 and TRBJ2-1, with D possibly being TRBD1 or TRBD2 (5 bases each). The CDR3 has 16 residues. The V gene's germline CDR1 is KGHSH and CDR2 LQKENI. The ends were cut back, 0 bases at V and 7 bases at J, with 16 bases in the middle. CDR3 bases: TGTGCCAGCTCACCACCGAGGGGAAGGTTAAGGAATGAGCAGTTCTTC. It encodes CASSPPRGRLRNEQFF.

The chain is built from TRBV18 and TRBJ2-1, with D possibly being TRBD1 (5 bases). Trimming shortened V by 3 bases and J by 1 base, and 13 bases separated the two germline ends. CDR1 is KGHSH and CDR2 is LQKENI in the germline V gene. This CDR3 is 16 amino acids long. CDR3 DNA sequence: TGTGCCAGCTCACCCGGATGGGGCGGTTCCTACAATGAGCAGTTCTTC. Its translation is CASSPGWGGSYNEQFF.

This clonotype was recorded many times. The chain has TRBV12-3 or TRBV12-4 and TRBJ2-5, with TRBD2 identical over 10 bases. The CDR3 totals 18 residues. Trimming took 0 bases from V and 5 from J; bases not matched to a gene: 12. CDR3: CASSLAWGAGGPFETQYF. The CDR3 DNA is TGTGCCAGCAGTTTAGCCTGGGGAGCGGGAGGGCCATTTGAGACCCAGTACTTC.